What follows describes a single T cell receptor beta chain. This record belongs to a study of blood T cell repertoires in COVID-19. Study details: The United States, Italy and Spain were the sources of the acute and convalescent COVID-19 samples.

Only in-frame clones appear in the TCRdb table, and some are missing; sequencing was by immunoSEQ multiplex PCR. The sample shows hundreds of thousands of clones, more than 70% of them seen only once. CDR3 size: 13 residues. Per germline, CDR1 MDHEN and CDR2 SYDVKM. J was trimmed by 4 bases and V by 9 bases; bases with no gene match: 8. Sample: peripheral blood. The TCR was taken from an elderly woman with COVID-19, enrolled during active disease. The gene calls are TRBV28 and TRBJ1-2; TRBD1 matches at 7 bases. The CDR3 protein is CASSPGTVYGYTF. The CDR3 DNA reads TGTGCCAGTTCTCCCGGGACAGTCTATGGCTACACCTTC.